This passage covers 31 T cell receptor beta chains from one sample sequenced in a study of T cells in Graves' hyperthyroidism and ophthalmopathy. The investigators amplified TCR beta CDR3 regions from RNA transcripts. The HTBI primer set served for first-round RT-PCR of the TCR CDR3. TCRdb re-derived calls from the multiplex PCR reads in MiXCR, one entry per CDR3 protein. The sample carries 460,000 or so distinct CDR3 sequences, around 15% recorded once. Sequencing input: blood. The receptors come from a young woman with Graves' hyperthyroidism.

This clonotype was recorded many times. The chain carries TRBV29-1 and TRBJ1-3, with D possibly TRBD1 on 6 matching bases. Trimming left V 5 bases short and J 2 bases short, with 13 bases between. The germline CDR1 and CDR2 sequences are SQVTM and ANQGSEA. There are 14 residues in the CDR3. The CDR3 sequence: CSVSTGSAGNTIYF. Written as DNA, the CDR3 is TGCAGCGTTTCGACAGGTAGTGCTGGAAACACCATATATTTT.

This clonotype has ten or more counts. CDR3 in amino acids: CASSQEGIQPQHF. Written as DNA, the CDR3 is TGTGCCAGCAGCCAGGAGGGGATTCAGCCCCAGCATTTT. This sequence joins TRBV7-9 and TRBJ1-5, with a possible D match to TRBD1 (5 bases). Looked up from germline, CDR1 is SEHNR and CDR2 is FQNEAQ (reference sequence). Trimming cost V 5 bases and J 6 bases, with 11 bases left between them. The CDR3 is made up of 13 amino acids.

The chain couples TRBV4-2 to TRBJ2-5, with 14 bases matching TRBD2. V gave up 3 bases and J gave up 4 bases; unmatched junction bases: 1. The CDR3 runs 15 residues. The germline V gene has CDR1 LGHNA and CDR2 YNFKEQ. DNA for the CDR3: TGTGCCAGCAGCCAGACTAGCGGGAGGGGAGAGACCCAGTACTTC. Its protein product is CASSQTSGRGETQYF.

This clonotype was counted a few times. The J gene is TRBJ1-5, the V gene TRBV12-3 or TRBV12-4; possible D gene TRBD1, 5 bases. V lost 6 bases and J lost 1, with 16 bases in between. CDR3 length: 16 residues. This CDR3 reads CASSPGRRGSNQPQHF. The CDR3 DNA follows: TGTGCCAGCAGCCCAGGGCGGCGGGGGAGCAATCAGCCCCAGCATTTT.

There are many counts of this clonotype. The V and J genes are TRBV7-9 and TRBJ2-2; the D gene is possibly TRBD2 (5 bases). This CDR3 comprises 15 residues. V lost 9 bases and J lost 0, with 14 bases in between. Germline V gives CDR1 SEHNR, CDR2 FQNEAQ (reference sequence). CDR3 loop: CARTEGGANTGELFF. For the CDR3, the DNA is TGTGCCAGAACAGAAGGAGGAGCGAACACCGGGGAGCTGTTTTTT.

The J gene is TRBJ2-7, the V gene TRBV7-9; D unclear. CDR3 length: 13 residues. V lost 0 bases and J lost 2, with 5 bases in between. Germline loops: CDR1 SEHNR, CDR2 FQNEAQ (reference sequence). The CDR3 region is CASSLAGAYEQYV. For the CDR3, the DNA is TGTGCCAGCAGCTTAGCTGGCGCCTACGAGCAGTACGTC.

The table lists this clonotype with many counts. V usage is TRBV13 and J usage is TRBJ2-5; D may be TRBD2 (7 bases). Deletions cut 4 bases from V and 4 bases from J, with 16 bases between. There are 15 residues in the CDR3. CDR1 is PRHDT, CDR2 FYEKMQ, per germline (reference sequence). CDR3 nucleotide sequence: TGTGCCAGCAGCTCCGGGCGGGGAGGGGGAGAGACCCAGTACTTC. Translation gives CASSSGRGGGETQYF. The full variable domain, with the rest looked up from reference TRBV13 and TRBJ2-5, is AAGVIQSPRHLIKEKRETATLKCYPIPRHDTVYWYQQGPGQDPQFLISFYEKMQSDKGSIPDRFSAQQFSDYHSELNMSSLELGDSALYFCASSSGRGGGETQYFGPGTRLLVL.

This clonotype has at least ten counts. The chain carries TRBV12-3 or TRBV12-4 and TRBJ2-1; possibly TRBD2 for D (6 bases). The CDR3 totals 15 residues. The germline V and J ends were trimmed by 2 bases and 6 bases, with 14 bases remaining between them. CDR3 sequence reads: CASSLRDFPPNEQFF. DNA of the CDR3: TGTGCCAGCAGTTTAAGGGACTTTCCCCCCAATGAGCAGTTCTTC.

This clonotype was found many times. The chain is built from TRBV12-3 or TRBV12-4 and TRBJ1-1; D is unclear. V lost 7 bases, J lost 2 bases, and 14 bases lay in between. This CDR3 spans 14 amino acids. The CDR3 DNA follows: TGTGCCAGCACCTCGCAGACTTCTAACACTGAAGCTTTCTTT. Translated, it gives CASTSQTSNTEAFF.

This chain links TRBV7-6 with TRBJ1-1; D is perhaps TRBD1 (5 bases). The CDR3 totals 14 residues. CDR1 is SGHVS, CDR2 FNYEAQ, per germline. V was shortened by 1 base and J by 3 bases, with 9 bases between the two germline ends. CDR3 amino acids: CASSLGQTDTEAFF. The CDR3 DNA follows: TGTGCCAGCAGCTTAGGACAGACCGACACTGAAGCTTTCTTT.

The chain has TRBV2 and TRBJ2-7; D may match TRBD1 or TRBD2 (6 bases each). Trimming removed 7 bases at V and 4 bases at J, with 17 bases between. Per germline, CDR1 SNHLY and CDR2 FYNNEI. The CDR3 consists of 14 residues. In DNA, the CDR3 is TGTGCCAGCACAAAAAGGGGGGACGCTTACGAGCAGTACTTC. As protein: CASTKRGDAYEQYF.

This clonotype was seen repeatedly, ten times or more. The CDR3: CSAAPPPGQGTKSAEAFF. DNA of the CDR3: TGCAGTGCTGCGCCCCCCCCGGGACAGGGGACGAAATCCGCTGAAGCTTTCTTT. The genes are TRBV20-1 and TRBJ1-1; 10 nucleotides align to TRBD1. CDR3 length: 18 amino acids. V was clipped by 5 bases and J by 6 bases; unmatched bases: 21. Per germline, CDR1 DFQATT and CDR2 SNEGSKA (reference sequence).

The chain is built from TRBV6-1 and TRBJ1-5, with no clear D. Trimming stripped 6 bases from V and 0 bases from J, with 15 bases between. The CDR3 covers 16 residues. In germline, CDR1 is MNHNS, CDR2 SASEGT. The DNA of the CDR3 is TGTGCCAGCAGCCTCCGGCCAAGGAATAGCAATCAGCCCCAGCATTTT. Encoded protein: CASSLRPRNSNQPQHF.

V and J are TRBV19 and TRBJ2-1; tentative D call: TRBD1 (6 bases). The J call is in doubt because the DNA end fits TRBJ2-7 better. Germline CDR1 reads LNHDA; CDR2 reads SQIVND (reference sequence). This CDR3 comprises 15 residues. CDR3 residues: CASSILRGSYNEQYF. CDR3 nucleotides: TGTGCCAGTAGTATATTAAGGGGGTCCTACAATGAGCAGTACTTC.

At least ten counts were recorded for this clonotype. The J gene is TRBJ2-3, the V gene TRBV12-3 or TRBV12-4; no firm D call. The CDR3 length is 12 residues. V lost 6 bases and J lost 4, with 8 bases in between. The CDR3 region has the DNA TGTGCCAGCAGCTTTAGTTCAGATACGCAGTATTTT. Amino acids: CASSFSSDTQYF.

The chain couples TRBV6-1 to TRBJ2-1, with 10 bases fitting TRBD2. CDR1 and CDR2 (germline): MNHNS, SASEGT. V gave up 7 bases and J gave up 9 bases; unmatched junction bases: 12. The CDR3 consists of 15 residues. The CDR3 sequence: CASTDPPSGSGEQFF. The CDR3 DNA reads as TGTGCCAGCACTGACCCTCCTAGCGGGAGTGGTGAGCAGTTCTTC.

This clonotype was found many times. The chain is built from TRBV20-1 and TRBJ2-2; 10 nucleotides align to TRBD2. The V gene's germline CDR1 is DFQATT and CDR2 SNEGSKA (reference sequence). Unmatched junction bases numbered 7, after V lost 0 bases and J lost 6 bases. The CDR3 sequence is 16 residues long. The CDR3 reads CSARDAAGGPSGELFF. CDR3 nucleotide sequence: TGCAGTGCTAGAGATGCAGCGGGAGGGCCTTCCGGGGAGCTGTTTTTT.

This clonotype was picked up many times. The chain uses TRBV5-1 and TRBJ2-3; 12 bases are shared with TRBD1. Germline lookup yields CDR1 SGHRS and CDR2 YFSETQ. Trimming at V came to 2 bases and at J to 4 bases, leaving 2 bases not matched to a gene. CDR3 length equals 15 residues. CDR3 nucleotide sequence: TGCGCCAGCAGCTTAGGGACAGGGGGCGCAGATACGCAGTATTTT. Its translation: CASSLGTGGADTQYF.

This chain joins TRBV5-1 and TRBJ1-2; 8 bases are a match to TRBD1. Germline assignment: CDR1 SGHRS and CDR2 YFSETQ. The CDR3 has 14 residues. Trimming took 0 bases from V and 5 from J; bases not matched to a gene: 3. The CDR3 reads CASSLADRVYGYTF. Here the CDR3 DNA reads TGCGCCAGCAGCTTGGCGGACAGGGTGTATGGCTACACCTTC.

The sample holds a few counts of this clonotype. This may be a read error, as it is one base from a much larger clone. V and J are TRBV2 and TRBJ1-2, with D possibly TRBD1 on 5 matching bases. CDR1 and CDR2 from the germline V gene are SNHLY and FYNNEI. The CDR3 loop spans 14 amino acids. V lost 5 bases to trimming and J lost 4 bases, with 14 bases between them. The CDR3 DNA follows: TGTGCCAGCAGTTGGAGGGACTGCGGCTATGGCTACACCTTC. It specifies CASSWRDCGYGYTF.

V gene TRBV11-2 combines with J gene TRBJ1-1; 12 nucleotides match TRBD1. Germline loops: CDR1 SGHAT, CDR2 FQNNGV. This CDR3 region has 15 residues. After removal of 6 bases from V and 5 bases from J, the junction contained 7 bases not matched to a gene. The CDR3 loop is CASRRDRGHGTEAFF. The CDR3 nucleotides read TGTGCCAGCAGGCGGGACAGGGGGCATGGTACTGAAGCTTTCTTT.

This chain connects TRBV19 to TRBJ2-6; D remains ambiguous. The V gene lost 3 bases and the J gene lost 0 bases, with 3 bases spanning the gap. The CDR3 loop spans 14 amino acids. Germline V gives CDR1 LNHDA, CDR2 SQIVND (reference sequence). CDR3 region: CASSILSGANVLTF. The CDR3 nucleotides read TGTGCCAGTAGTATCCTCTCTGGGGCCAACGTCCTGACTTTC.

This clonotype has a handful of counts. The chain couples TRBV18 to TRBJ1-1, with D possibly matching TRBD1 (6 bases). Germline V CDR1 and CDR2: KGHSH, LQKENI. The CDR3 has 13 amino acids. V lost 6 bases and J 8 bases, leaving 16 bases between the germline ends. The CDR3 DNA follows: TGTGCCAGCTCCGAACTGAGACAGGACGAAGCTTTCTTT. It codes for CASSELRQDEAFF.

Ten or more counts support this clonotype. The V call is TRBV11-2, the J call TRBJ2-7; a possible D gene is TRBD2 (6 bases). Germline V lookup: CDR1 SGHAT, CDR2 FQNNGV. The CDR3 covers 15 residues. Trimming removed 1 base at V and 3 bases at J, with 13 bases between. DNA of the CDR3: TGTGCCAGCAGCTTAGGCGGAGGGCCTCTCTACGAGCAGTACGTC. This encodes CASSLGGGPLYEQYV.

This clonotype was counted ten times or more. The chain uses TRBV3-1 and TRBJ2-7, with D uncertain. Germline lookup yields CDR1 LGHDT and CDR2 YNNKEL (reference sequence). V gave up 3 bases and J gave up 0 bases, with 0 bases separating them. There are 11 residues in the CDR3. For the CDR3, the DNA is TGTGCCAGCAGCCACTCCTACGAGCAGTACTTC. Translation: CASSHSYEQYF.

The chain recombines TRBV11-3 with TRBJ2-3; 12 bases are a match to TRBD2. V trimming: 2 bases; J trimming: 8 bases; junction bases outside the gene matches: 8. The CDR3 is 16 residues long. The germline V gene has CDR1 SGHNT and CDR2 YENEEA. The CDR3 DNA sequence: TGTGCCAGCAGCTTAAGACTAGCGGGAGTGGTTGGTACGCAGTATTTT. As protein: CASSLRLAGVVGTQYF.

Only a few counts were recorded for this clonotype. The CDR3 region has the DNA TGTGCCAGCAGCCAAGCGGGGGGCTACGAGCAGTACGTC. Translation: CASSQAGGYEQYV. The J gene is TRBJ2-7, the V gene TRBV3-1; 7 nucleotides match TRBD2. The CDR3 sequence is 13 residues long. Germline V lookup: CDR1 LGHDT, CDR2 YNNKEL (reference sequence). The ends lost 1 base at V and 3 bases at J; junction bases unmatched: 0.

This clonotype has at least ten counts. The CDR3 DNA reads as TGTGCCACCAGTGATTTAAACACCAGCCCCTACAATGAGCAGTTCTTC. It is translated as CATSDLNTSPYNEQFF. The chain couples TRBV24-1 to TRBJ2-1; D ambiguous. The length of the CDR3 is 16 residues. The ends were cut back, 1 base at V and 2 bases at J, with 11 bases in the middle. Germline lookup yields CDR1 KGHDR and CDR2 SFDVKD.

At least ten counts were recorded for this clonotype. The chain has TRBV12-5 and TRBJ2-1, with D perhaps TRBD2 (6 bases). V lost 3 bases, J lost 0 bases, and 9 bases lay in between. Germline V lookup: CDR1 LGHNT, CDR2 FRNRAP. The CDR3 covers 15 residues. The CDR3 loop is CASGFFGSSYNEQFF. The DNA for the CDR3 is TGTGCTAGTGGTTTCTTCGGGAGCTCCTACAATGAGCAGTTCTTC.

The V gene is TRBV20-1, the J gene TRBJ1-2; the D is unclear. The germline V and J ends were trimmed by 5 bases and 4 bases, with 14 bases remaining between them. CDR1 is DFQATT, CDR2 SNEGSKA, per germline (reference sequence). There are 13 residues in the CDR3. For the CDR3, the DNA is TGCAGTGCTTCGACACCAGAGGGCTATGGCTACACCTTC. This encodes CSASTPEGYGYTF.

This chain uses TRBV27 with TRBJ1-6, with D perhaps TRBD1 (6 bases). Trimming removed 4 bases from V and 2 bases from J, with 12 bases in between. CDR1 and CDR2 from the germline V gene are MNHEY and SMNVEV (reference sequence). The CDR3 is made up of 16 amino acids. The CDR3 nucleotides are TGTGCCAGCAGTTCCCGACAGGATCCCTATAATTCACCCCTCCACTTT. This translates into CASSSRQDPYNSPLHF.